These T cell receptor beta chains were read from a single sample in a study of beta chain features in type 1 diabetes. TCRdb's table, derived via immunoSEQ multiplex PCR, lists solely in-frame clones and lacks some. In the table there are approximately 260,000 clones, around 21% of which are singletons. Sequencing was carried out using naive CD4+ T cells from blood. All receptors derive from a woman between 40 and 50 years old with type 1 diabetes. Both conserved end residues are part of each CDR3.

>18|TRBJ2-5|TRBV7-9
CASSALKPAELYQETQYF
>14|TRBJ2-7|TRBV9
CASSVAQGPYEQYF
>14|TRBJ2-3|TRBV29-1
CSVSTGAVGDTQYF
>14|TRBJ1-2|TRBV13
CASSSGQQKDGYTF
>14|TRBJ2-7|TRBV18
CASSPPGPPYEQYF
>15|TRBJ2-7|TRBV5-6
CASSPRGTGPHEQYF
>13|TRBJ1-1|TRBV9
CASSVGRNTEAFF
>15|TRBJ2-3|TRBV11-1
CASSWRGEGTDTQYF
>18|TRBJ2-1|TRBV9
CASSVATSGGLFYNEQFF
>13|TRBJ2-1|TRBV5-6
CASLGESYNEQFF
>18|TRBJ2-7|TRBV9
CASSGHTGTDNPSYEQYF
>13|TRBJ2-5|TRBV29-1
CSAQRSSQETQYF
>12|TRBJ2-5|TRBV6-5
CASNTLGGTQYF
>15|TRBJ2-1|TRBV5-1
CASSVAGEAYNEQFF
>16|TRBJ1-5|TRBV4-3
CASSQARTGSNQPQHF
>12|TRBJ2-2|TRBV7-9
CATGQGLGELFF
>15|TRBJ1-2|TRBV4-3
CASSPRTGTNYGYTF
>16|TRBJ2-1|TRBV11-3
CASSPSGRGTYNEQFF
>17|TRBJ2-1|TRBV28
CASSLPNRDFSQDEQFF
>15|TRBJ1-4|TRBV5-1
CASSLGRGGQEKLFF
>14|TRBJ1-5|TRBV5-1
CASSLDSPRQPQHF
>14|TRBJ1-2|TRBV28
CASSSRAQFHGYTF
>13|TRBJ1-5|TRBV7-9
CASSLSSNQPQHF
>14|TRBJ2-5|TRBV7-2
CASNPRGPGETQYF
>18|TRBJ2-1|TRBV5-1
CASRGEPGLAGAGNEQFF
>11|TRBJ1-6|TRBV20-1
CSAQRGSPLHF
>17|TRBJ1-4|TRBV4-3
CASSQGLVTGGNEKLFF
>18|TRBJ1-1|TRBV23-1
CASSQSRGIPSMNTEAFF
>11|TRBJ2-7|TRBV7-2
CASRNQYEQYF
>12|TRBJ2-7|TRBV28
CASSPTGGEQYF
>13|TRBJ1-1|TRBV6-5
CASAMVYNTEAFF
>16|TRBJ1-2|TRBV7-9
CASSLGTGEYLYGYTF
>12|TRBJ2-7|TRBV10-3
CAIRDSMYEQYF
>15|TRBJ1-5|TRBV19
CASSMVRRGNQPQHF
>14|TRBJ2-1|TRBV21-1
CASSITGEGNEQFF
>15|TRBJ2-1|TRBV5-1
CASSFPGLAGDEQFF
>17|TRBJ2-1|TRBV7-9
CASSPGFLQGINNEQFF
>14|TRBJ1-2|TRBV5-1
CASSLGTGQYGYTF
>14|TRBJ2-7|TRBV30
CAWDPGQGVNEQYF
>16|TRBJ2-7|TRBV4-3
CASSRSRGAGYYEQYF
>16|TRBJ1-1|TRBV4-1
CASSQVGGQGNTEAFF
>13|TRBJ2-7|TRBV5-1
CASSLDRVGEQYF
>11|TRBJ2-7|TRBV28
CASHAGTEQYF
>15|TRBJ1-6|TRBV28
CASNRGQGGNSPLHF
>12|TRBJ2-5|TRBV7-2
CASSLDRETQYF
>14|TRBJ2-1|TRBV19
CASSIRGSYNEQFF